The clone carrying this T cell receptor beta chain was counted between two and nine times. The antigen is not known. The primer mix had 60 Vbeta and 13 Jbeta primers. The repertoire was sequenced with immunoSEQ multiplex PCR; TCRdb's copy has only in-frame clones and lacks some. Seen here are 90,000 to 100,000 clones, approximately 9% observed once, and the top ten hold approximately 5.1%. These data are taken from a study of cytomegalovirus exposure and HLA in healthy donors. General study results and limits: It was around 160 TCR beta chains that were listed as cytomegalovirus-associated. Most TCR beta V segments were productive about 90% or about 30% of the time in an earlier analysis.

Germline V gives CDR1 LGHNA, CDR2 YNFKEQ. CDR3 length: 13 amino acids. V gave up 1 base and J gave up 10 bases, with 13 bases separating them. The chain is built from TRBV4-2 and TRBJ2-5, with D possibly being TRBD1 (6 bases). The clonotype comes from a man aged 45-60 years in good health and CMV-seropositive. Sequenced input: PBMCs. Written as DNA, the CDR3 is TGTGCCAGCAGCCAAGGGGACAAATATGACCAGTACTTC. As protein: CASSQGDKYDQYF.